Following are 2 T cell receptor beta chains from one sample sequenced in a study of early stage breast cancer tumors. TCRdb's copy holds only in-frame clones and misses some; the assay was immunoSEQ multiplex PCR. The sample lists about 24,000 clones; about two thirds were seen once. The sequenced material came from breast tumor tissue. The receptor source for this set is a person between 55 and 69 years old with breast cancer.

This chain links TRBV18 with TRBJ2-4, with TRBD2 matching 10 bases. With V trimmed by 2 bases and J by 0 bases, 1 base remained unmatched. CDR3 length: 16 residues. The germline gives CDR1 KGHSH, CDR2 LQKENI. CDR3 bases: TGTGCCAGCTCACCAGGGACTAGCGAAGCCAAAAACATTCAGTACTTC. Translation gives CASSPGTSEAKNIQYF.

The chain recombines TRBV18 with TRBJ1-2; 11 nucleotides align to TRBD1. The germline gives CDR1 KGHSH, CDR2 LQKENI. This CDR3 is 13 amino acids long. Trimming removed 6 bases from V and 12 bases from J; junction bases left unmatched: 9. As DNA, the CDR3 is TGTGCCAGCTCCTCGGGACAGGGGGTTACCGACACCTTC. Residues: CASSSGQGVTDTF.